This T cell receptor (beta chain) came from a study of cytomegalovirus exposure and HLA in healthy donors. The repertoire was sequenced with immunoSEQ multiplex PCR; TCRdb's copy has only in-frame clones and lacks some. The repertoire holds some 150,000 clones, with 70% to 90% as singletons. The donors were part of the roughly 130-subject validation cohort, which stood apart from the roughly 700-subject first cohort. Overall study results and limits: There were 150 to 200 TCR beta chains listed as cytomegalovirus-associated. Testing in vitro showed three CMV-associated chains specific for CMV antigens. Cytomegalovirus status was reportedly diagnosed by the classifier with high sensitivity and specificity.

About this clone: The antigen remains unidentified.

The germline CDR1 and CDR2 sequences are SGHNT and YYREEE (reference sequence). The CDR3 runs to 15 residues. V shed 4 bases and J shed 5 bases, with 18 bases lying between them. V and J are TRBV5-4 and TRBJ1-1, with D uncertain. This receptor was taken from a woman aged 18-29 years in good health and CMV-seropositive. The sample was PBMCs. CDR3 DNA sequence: TGTGCCAGCAGCCAAATCACGGTCCGGGAAACTGAAGCTTTCTTT. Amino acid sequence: CASSQITVRETEAFF. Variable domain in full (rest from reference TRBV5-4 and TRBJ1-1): ETGVTQSPTHLIKTRGQQVTLRCSSQSGHNTVSWYQQALGQGPQFIFQYYREEENGRGNFPPRFSGLQFPNYSSELNVNALELDDSALYLCASSQITVRETEAFFGQGTRLTVV.